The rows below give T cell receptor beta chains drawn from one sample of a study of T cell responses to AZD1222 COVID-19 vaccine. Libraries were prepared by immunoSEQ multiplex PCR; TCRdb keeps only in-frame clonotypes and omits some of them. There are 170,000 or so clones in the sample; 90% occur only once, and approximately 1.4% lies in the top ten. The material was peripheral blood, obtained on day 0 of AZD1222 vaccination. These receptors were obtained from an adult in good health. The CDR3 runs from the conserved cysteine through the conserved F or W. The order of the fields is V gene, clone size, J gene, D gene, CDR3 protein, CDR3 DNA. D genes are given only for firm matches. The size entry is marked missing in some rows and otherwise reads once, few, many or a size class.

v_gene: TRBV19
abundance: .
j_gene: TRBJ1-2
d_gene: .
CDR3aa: CASSTVEGNYGYTF
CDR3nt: TGTGCCAGTAGTACAGTCGAGGGAAACTATGGCTACACCTTC

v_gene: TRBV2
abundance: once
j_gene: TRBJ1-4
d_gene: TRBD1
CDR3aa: CASGETGATNEKLFF
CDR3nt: TGTGCCAGCGGCGAGACAGGGGCAACTAATGAAAAACTGTTTTTT

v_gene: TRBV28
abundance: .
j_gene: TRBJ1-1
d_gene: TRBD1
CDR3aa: CASRGTADNTEAFF
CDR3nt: TGTGCCAGCAGGGGGACAGCTGACAACACTGAAGCTTTCTTT

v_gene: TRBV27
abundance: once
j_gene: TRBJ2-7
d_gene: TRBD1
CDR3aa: CASRIIRDSPHEQYF
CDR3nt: TGTGCCAGCCGGATAATTAGGGACAGTCCGCACGAGCAGTACTTC

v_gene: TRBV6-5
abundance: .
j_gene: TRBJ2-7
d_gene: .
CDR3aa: CASSSAGTNAFEQYF
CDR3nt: TGTGCCAGCAGCTCCGCCGGGACCAACGCATTCGAGCAGTACTTC

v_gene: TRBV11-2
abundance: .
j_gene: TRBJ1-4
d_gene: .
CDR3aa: CASSLGVTGYEKLFF
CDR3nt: TGTGCCAGCAGCTTAGGAGTAACAGGGTATGAAAAACTGTTTTTT

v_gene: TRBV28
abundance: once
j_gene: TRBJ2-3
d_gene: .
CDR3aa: CASSSRKYGKDTQYF
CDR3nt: TGTGCCAGCAGTTCCCGTAAATACGGCAAAGATACGCAGTATTTT

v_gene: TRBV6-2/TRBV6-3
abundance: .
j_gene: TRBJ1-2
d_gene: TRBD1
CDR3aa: CASSSPTGGQDYGYTF
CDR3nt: TGTGCCAGCAGTTCACCGACAGGGGGACAGGACTATGGCTACACCTTC

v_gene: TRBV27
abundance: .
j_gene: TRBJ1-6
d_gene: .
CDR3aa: CASRIYRDSPLHF
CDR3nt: TGTGCCAGCAGGATCTACAGGGATTCACCCCTCCACTTT

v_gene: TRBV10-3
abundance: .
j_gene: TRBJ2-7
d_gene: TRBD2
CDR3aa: CAVSRTSGGTTYEQYF
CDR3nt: TGTGCCGTATCTCGGACTAGCGGGGGGACCACCTACGAGCAGTACTTC

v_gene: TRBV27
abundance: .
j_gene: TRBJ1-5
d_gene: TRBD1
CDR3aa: CASIPGTGIGQPQHF
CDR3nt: TGTGCCAGCATCCCCGGGACAGGGATAGGTCAGCCCCAGCATTTT

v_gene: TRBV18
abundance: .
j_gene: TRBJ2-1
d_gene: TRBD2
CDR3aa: CASSRSGGGVYNEQFF
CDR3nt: TGTGCCAGCTCTCGTTCCGGCGGGGGGGTATACAATGAGCAGTTCTTC

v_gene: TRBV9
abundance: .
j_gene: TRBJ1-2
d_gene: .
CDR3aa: CASSSLSSGYGYTF
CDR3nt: TGTGCCAGCAGCTCCTTAAGCAGTGGGTATGGCTACACCTTC

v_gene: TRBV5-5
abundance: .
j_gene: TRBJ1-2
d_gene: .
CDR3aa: CASSLNGIYGYTF
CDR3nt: TGTGCCAGCAGCTTGAACGGGATCTATGGCTACACCTTC

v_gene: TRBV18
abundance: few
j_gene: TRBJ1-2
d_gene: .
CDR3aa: CASSPPGVGGYTF
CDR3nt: TGTGCCAGCTCACCTCCAGGTGTTGGGGGCTACACCTTC

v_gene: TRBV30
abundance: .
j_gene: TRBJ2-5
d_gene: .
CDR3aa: CAWSVQRDTRQETQYF
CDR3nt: TGTGCCTGGAGTGTACAGAGAGACACAAGACAAGAGACCCAGTACTTC

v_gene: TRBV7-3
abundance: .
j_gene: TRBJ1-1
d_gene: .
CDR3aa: CASSLGGFNTEAFF
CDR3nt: TGTGCCAGCAGCTTAGGGGGTTTCAACACTGAAGCTTTCTTT

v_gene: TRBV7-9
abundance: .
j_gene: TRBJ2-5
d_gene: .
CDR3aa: CASSFSSQETQYF
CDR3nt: TGTGCCAGCAGCTTCTCCAGCCAAGAGACCCAGTACTTC

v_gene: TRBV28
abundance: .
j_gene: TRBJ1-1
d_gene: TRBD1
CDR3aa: CASSLRTGYTEAFF
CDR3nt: TGTGCCAGCAGTCTCAGGACAGGGTACACTGAAGCTTTCTTT

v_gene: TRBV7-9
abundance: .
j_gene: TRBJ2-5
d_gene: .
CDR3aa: CASSLDPTPETQYF
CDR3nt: TGTGCCAGCAGCTTAGACCCGACCCCAGAGACCCAGTACTTC

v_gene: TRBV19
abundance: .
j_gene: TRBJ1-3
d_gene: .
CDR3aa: CASIGGYGGNTIYF
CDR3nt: TGTGCCAGTATTGGAGGGTATGGTGGAAACACCATATATTTT

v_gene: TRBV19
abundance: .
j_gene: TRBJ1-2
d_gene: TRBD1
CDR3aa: CASSRRRDRATVYTF
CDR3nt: TGTGCCAGTAGTCGACGGCGGGACAGGGCAACCGTCTACACCTTC

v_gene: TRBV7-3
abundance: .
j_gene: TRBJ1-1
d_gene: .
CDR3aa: CASSLTSRGPEAFF
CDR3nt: TGTGCCAGCAGCTTAACAAGCAGGGGCCCTGAAGCTTTCTTT

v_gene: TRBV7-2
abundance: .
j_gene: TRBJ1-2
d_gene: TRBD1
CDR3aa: CASSPRQGANYGYTF
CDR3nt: TGTGCCAGCAGCCCGCGACAGGGAGCGAACTATGGCTACACCTTC

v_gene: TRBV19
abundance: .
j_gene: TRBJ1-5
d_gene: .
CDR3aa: CASSMAGPLIQPQHF
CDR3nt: TGTGCCAGTAGTATGGCGGGTCCCCTAATTCAGCCCCAGCATTTT

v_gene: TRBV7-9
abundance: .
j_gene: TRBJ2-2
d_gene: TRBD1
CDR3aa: CASSSGQGNTGELFF
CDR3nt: TGTGCCAGCAGCTCCGGACAGGGAAACACCGGGGAGCTGTTTTTT

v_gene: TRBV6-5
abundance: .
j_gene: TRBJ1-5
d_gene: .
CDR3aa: CASSRFLDQPQHF
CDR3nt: TGTGCCAGCAGCCGCTTTCTGGATCAGCCCCAGCATTTT

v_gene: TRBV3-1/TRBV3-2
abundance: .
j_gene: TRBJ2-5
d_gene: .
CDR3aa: CASSFSGIQETQYF
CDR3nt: TGTGCCAGCAGCTTCTCCGGCATACAAGAGACCCAGTACTTC

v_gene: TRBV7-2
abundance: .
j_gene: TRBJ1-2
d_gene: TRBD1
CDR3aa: CASQGRGQYRYGYTF
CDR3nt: TGTGCCTCCCAGGGGAGGGGGCAATATCGGTATGGCTACACCTTC

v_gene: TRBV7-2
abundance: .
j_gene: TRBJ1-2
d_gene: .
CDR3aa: CASSLATAIRLANYGYTF
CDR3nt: TGTGCCAGCAGCTTAGCCACAGCTATCCGCCTCGCTAACTATGGCTACACCTTC

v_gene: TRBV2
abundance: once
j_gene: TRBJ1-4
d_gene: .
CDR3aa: CASSIQMINEKLFF
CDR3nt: TGTGCCAGCAGTATCCAGATGATTAATGAAAAACTGTTTTTT

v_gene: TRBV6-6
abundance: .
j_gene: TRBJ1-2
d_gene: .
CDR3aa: CASSSPSTGGYGYTF
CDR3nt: TGTGCCAGCAGTTCCCCATCTACGGGCGGATATGGCTACACCTTC

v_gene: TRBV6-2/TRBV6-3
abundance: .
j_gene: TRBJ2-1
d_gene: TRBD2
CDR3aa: CASSQQSGLAGDNEQFF
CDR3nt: TGTGCCAGCAGTCAGCAATCCGGACTAGCGGGGGACAATGAGCAGTTCTTC

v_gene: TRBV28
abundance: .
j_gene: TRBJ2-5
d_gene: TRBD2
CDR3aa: CASSQRGGRETQYF
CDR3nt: TGTGCCAGCAGCCAGCGGGGGGGCCGAGAGACCCAGTACTTC

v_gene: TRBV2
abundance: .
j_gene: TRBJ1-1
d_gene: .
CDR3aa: CASSKGGTEAFF
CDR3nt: TGTGCCAGCAGTAAGGGAGGGACTGAAGCTTTCTTT

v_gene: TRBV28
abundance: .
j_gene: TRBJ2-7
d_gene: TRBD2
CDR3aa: CASSLAGGVYEQYF
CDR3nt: TGTGCCAGCAGTTTAGCGGGGGGCGTCTACGAGCAGTACTTC

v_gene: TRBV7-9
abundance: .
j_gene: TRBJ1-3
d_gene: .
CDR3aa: CASGDFGFGNTIYF
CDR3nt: TGTGCCAGCGGCGATTTCGGGTTTGGAAACACCATATATTTT

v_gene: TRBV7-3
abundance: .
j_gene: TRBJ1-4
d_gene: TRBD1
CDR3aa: CASSLTDRGPPGCEKLFF
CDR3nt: TGTGCCAGCAGCTTGACGGACAGGGGCCCTCCGGGGTGCGAAAAACTGTTTTTT

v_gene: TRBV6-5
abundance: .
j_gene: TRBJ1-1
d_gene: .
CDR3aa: CASSTLRESMAFF
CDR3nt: TGTGCCAGCAGTACCCTCCGAGAGAGTATGGCTTTCTTT

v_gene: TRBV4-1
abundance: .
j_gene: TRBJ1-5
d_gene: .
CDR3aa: CASSQDPGGWDQPQHF
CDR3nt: TGCGCCAGCAGCCAAGACCCCGGGGGCTGGGATCAGCCCCAGCATTTT

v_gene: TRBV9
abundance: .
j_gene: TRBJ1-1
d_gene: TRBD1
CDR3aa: CASSPGQGGTEAFF
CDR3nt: TGTGCCAGCAGCCCAGGACAGGGCGGAACTGAAGCTTTCTTT

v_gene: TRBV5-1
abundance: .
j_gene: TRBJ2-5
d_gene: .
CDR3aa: CASRQSSDEETQYF
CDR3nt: TGCGCCAGCAGACAAAGTAGCGATGAGGAGACCCAGTACTTC

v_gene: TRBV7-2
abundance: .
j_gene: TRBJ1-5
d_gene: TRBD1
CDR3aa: CASSFDRGNQPQHF
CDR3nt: TGTGCCAGCAGCTTTGACAGGGGCAATCAGCCCCAGCATTTT

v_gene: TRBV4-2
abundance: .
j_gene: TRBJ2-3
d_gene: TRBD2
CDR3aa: CASSHSGGEADTQYF
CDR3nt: TGTGCCAGCAGCCACTCGGGGGGGGAGGCAGATACGCAGTATTTT

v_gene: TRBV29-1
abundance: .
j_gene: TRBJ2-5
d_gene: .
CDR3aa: CSVEPRGSQETQYF
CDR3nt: TGCAGCGTTGAACCCAGGGGTTCCCAAGAGACCCAGTACTTC

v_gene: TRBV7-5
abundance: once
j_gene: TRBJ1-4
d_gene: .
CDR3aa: CARSPRQDTNEKLFF
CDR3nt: TGTGCCAGAAGCCCCCGACAGGATACTAATGAAAAACTGTTTTTT

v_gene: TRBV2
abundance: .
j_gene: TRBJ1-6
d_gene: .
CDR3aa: CASSPDPPGSPLHF
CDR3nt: TGTGCCAGCAGCCCTGACCCCCCGGGTTCACCCCTCCACTTT

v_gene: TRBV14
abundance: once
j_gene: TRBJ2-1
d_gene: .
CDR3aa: CASSPSRSYSTEQFF
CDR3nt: TGTGCCAGCAGTCCATCCAGGTCGTATTCCACTGAGCAGTTCTTC

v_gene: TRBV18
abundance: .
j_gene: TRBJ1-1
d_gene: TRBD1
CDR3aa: CASSPTGLNTEAFF
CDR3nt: TGTGCCAGCTCCCCGACAGGGTTGAACACTGAAGCTTTCTTT